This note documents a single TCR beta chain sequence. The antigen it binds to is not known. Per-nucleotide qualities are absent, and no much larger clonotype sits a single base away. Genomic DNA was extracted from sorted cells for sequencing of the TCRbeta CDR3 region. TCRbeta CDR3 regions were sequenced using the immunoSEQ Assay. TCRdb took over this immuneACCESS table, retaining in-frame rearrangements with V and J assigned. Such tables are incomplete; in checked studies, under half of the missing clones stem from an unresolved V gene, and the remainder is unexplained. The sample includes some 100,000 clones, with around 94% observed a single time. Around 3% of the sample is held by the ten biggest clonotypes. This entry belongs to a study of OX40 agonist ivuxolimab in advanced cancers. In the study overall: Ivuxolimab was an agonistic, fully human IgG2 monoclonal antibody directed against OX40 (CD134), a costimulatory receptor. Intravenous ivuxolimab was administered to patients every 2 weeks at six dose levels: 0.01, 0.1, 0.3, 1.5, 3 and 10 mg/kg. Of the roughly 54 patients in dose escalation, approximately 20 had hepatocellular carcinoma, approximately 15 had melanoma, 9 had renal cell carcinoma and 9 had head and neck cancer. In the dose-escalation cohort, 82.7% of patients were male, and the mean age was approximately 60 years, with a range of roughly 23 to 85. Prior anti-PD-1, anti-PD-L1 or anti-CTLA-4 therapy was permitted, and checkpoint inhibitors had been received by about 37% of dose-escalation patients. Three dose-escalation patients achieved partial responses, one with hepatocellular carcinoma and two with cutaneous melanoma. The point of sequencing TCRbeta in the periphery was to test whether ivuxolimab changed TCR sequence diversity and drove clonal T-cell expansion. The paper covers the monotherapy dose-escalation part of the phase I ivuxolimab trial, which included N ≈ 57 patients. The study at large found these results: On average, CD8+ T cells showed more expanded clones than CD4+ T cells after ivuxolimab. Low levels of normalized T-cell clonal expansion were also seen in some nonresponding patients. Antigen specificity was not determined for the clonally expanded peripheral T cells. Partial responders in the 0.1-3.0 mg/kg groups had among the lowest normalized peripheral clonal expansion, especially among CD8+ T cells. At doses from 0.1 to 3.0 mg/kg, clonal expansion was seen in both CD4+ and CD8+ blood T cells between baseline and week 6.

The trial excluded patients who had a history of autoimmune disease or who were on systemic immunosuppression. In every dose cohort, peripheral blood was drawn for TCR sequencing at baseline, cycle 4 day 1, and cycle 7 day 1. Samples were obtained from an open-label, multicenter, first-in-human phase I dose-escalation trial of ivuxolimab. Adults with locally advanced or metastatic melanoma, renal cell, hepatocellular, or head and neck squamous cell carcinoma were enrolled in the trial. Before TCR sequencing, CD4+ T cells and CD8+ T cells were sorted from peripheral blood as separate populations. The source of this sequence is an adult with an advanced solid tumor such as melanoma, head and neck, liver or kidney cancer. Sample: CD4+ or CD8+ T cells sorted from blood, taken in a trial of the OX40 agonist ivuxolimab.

The CDR3 corresponds to CASSAPSGGAGELFF. The nucleotide sequence is given as TGTGCCAGCAGCGCGCCTAGCGGGGGGGCCGGGGAGCTGTTTTTT. The chain is assembled from TRBV9 and TRBJ2-2; 12 middle bases align to TRBD2. Inclusive of the bounding cysteine and phenylalanine, the CDR3 is 15 residues long. Kept here is only the CDR3 DNA, which spans 45 bases and is read in frame from base 1. The germline V gene supplies CDR1 SGDLS and CDR2 YYNGEE. After removal of 3 bases from V and 6 bases from J, the junction retains 3 bases not matched to a gene.